These T cell receptor beta chains were read from a single sample in a study of shared clonotypes between healthy human individuals. Measured with immunoSEQ multiplex PCR; TCRdb has only the in-frame clones, and not every one. The sample gives more than 90,000 clones, around two thirds of which show up once; 45% is in the top ten. The sample was memory CD8+ T cells sorted from blood. All receptors come from a man under 40 in good health. CDR3s include the opening cysteine and the closing phenylalanine or tryptophan. The D gene is left open where the match is weak. Clone size appears in some rows only: once, few, many, or a class for an expanded clone.

NA	TRBJ2-1	NA	TRBV28	TGTGCCAGCAGTCTCGCCCAACGTGGCGGACTCTACAATGAGCAGTTCTTC	CASSLAQRGGLYNEQFF
NA	TRBJ2-2	NA	TRBV27	TGTGCCAGCAGCCCCGCTTGGACTTCCAACACCGGGGAGCTGTTTTTT	CASSPAWTSNTGELFF
NA	TRBJ2-1	TRBD2	TRBV4-2	TGTGCCAGCAGCCCTCTTGCGGGAGCTGTCAATGAGCAGTTCTTC	CASSPLAGAVNEQFF
NA	TRBJ2-7	NA	TRBV11-3	TGTGCCAGCAGCTTAGGGGCTTCCTACGAGCAGTACTTC	CASSLGASYEQYF
NA	TRBJ2-1	TRBD2	TRBV5-4	TGTGCCAGCAGCTTGAGGACTAGCGGGAGCGACAATGAGCAGTTCTTC	CASSLRTSGSDNEQFF
NA	TRBJ2-7	TRBD1	TRBV2	TGTGCCAGCATTGGGACAGGCTCCTACGAGCAGTACTTC	CASIGTGSYEQYF
NA	TRBJ2-1	TRBD2	TRBV7-2	TGTGCCAGCAGACCCAGACTAGCGGGTCCGTACAATGAGCAGTTCTTC	CASRPRLAGPYNEQFF
NA	TRBJ2-3	NA	TRBV9	TGTGCCAGCAGCCCGTGGGGTAGAACAGATACGCAGTATTTT	CASSPWGRTDTQYF
many	TRBJ2-7	NA	TRBV6-1	TGTGCCAGCGCTAGTCTTTACGAGCAGTACTTC	CASASLYEQYF
few	TRBJ1-1	NA	TRBV7-6	TGTGCCAGCAGCTCCTATCGGGGCCGAAACACTGAAGCTTTCTTT	CASSSYRGRNTEAFF
NA	TRBJ1-2	NA	TRBV27	TGTGCCAGCAGTCCGATGACGGGTCCCTATGGCTACACCTTC	CASSPMTGPYGYTF
few	TRBJ2-1	NA	TRBV10-1	TGCGCCAGCAGTTGGGGGAACAATGAGCAGTTCTTC	CASSWGNNEQFF
many	TRBJ2-7	NA	TRBV25-1	TGTGCCAGCAGTGAATCGGGCGGCTACGAGCAGTACTTC	CASSESGGYEQYF
many	TRBJ2-2	NA	TRBV6-4	TGTGCCAGCAGTGATGGAAGCACCGGGGAGCTGTTTTTT	CASSDGSTGELFF
NA	TRBJ2-5	TRBD2	TRBV7-9	TGTGCCAGCAGCTTGGCGGGGGGGGCTGAGACCCAGTACTTC	CASSLAGGAETQYF
few	TRBJ2-7	NA	TRBV9	TGTGCCAGCAGCAGCCGGGACGGGATCTCCTACGAGCAGTACTTC	CASSSRDGISYEQYF
NA	TRBJ1-5	NA	TRBV7-2	TGTGCCAGCAGCTTGGCAGGGGATCAGCCCCAGCATTTT	CASSLAGDQPQHF
NA	TRBJ2-3	TRBD2	TRBV6-4	TGTGCCAGCAGTGACTCAGCGGGAGCCACAGATACGCAGTATTTT	CASSDSAGATDTQYF
NA	TRBJ2-7	NA	TRBV28	TGTGCCAGCAGCCATAGGGGGTATAACGAGCAGTACTTC	CASSHRGYNEQYF
NA	TRBJ2-7	NA	TRBV28	TGTGCCAGCAGTTTAGGGCAGACTCGCTACGAGCAGTACTTC	CASSLGQTRYEQYF
few	TRBJ2-7	TRBD2	TRBV27	TGTGCCAGCAGTCCAACCGGACTAGCCTACGAGCAGTACTTC	CASSPTGLAYEQYF
NA	TRBJ2-4	NA	TRBV15	TGTGCCACCAGCAGAGATCGCGAATTGGCCAAAAACATTCAGTACTTC	CATSRDRELAKNIQYF
NA	TRBJ2-4	NA	TRBV7-2	TGTGCCAGCAGCTTAGATGGTGGCGGAGCACTATTACGGGGCATTCAGTACTTC	CASSLDGGGALLRGIQYF
many	TRBJ2-1	NA	TRBV5-4	TGTGCCAGCAGCTTGGGACCCATGGAGCAGTTCTTC	CASSLGPMEQFF
few	TRBJ2-2	NA	TRBV6-1	TGTGCCAGCAGTGCACTTACCGACAGTGGCGGGGAGCTGTTTTTT	CASSALTDSGGELFF
NA	TRBJ2-1	TRBD1	TRBV19	TGTGCCAGTAGTAGGGACAGGAGCTCCTACAATGAGCAGTTCTTC	CASSRDRSSYNEQFF
once	TRBJ2-1	NA	TRBV5-1	TGCGCCAGCAGAACCAGCTCCTACAATGAGCAGTTCTTC	CASRTSSYNEQFF
NA	TRBJ2-5	NA	TRBV15	TGTGCCACCAGCAAAGAGACAGAACAAGAGACCCAGTACTTC	CATSKETEQETQYF
few	TRBJ2-1	TRBD1	TRBV27	TGTGCCAGCAGTCCCACGGACAGGAACCGCTCCTACAATGAGCAGTTCTTC	CASSPTDRNRSYNEQFF
NA	TRBJ1-2	NA	TRBV28	TGTGCCAGCACTCACTTTCGAACAGGCACTACGGACTATGGCTACACCTTC	CASTHFRTGTTDYGYTF
NA	TRBJ2-5	TRBD1	TRBV5-1	TGCGCCAGCCAGACTGGAAACCTAGGGACAGGAGGTGGATTGGAGACCCAGTACTTC	CASQTGNLGTGGGLETQYF
NA	TRBJ2-7	NA	TRBV11-3	TGTGCCAGCAGCTTAGGCACTCCAACAGGGTACGGAAGCGAGCAGTACTTC	CASSLGTPTGYGSEQYF
NA	TRBJ1-1	TRBD1	TRBV28	TGTGCCACCAAACTTTGGGACAGTTATGAAGCTTTCTTT	CATKLWDSYEAFF
NA	TRBJ1-4	NA	TRBV5-5	TGTGCCAGCAGCCCCGAGGGGGATATAACTAATGAAAAACTGTTTTTT	CASSPEGDITNEKLFF
NA	TRBJ2-7	NA	TRBV28	TGTGCCAGCAGCCCCTCCGGACCCACCTACGAGCAGTACTTC	CASSPSGPTYEQYF
NA	TRBJ1-5	NA	TRBV28	TGTGCCAGCAGTTTACGGGGGGACGGTCTGAGCAATCAGCCCCAGCATTTT	CASSLRGDGLSNQPQHF
many	TRBJ2-7	NA	TRBV7-2	TGTGCCAGCAGCTTAGCGGGGAGTGGCTACGAGCAGTACTTC	CASSLAGSGYEQYF
NA	TRBJ1-1	NA	TRBV7-9	TGTGCCAGCAGCTCCACAGGGAACACTGAAGCTTTCTTT	CASSSTGNTEAFF
NA	TRBJ2-3	NA	TRBV6-1	TGTGCCAGCAGTGAAGCCGGCGGGACAAGAGCGGATACGCAGTATTTT	CASSEAGGTRADTQYF
NA	TRBJ2-7	TRBD1	TRBV7-9	TGTGCCAGCAGCTCCGGGACAGGGACCCACGAGCAGTACTTC	CASSSGTGTHEQYF
NA	TRBJ2-7	NA	TRBV9	TGTGCCAGCAGCGTAGGATGGGGGCTTAGTGGCGAGCAGTACTTC	CASSVGWGLSGEQYF
NA	TRBJ1-2	TRBD1	TRBV14	TGTGCCAGCAGCCAAGTTAGTACCCGGACAGGCCTTTGGGGCTACACCTTC	CASSQVSTRTGLWGYTF
NA	TRBJ2-1	NA	TRBV4-3	TGCGCCAGCAGCCAAGATTTATGGGAACTCCTTTACAATGAGCAGTTCTTC	CASSQDLWELLYNEQFF
few	TRBJ2-5	NA	TRBV19	TGTGCCAGTAGACCTCTTGAGGGGGAGACCCAGTACTTC	CASRPLEGETQYF
NA	TRBJ2-6	NA	TRBV6-5	TGTGCCAGCAGTTACACGGGCTCTGGGGCCAACGTCCTGACTTTC	CASSYTGSGANVLTF
NA	TRBJ1-1	NA	TRBV14	TGTGCCAGCAGCCAATTTCCCCAGGCGGGCACTGAAGCTTTCTTT	CASSQFPQAGTEAFF
NA	TRBJ2-3	NA	TRBV7-9	TGTGCCAGCAGCTTGCCTCGCGGGGCGGTCACCCAGACCACAGATACGCAGTATTTT	CASSLPRGAVTQTTDTQYF
NA	TRBJ2-7	NA	TRBV27	TGTGCCAGCAGTTTCGGGAGTCGATCCTACGAGCAGTACTTC	CASSFGSRSYEQYF
NA	TRBJ2-7	NA	TRBV5-1	TGCGCCAGCAGCTTGTCGGGGGGCCCCTACGAGCAGTACTTC	CASSLSGGPYEQYF
NA	TRBJ2-5	TRBD1	TRBV25-1	TGTGCCAGCAACTCCGAATTACAGGGGGCAAGAGAGACCCAGTACTTC	CASNSELQGARETQYF
few	TRBJ1-2	TRBD1	TRBV27	TGTGCCAGCAGTGGACAGGGGGATATCATCAGAGATGGCTACACCTTC	CASSGQGDIIRDGYTF
NA	TRBJ2-3	NA	TRBV6-5	TGTGCCAGCCGTGACACCAGCTCATCATATACGCAGTATTTT	CASRDTSSSYTQYF
NA	TRBJ2-1	NA	TRBV29-1	TGCAGCGTTGAAGGGGGGCCGGGCCAGAGCTCCTACAATGAGCAGTTCTTC	CSVEGGPGQSSYNEQFF
NA	TRBJ2-5	TRBD1	TRBV27	TGTGCCAGCAGTACCCGGGACAGGGGGCGGGGGACCCAGTACTTC	CASSTRDRGRGTQYF
few	TRBJ2-3	NA	TRBV28	TGTGCCAGCAGTTTCGAAGCGAATGGGGCGGATACGCAGTATTTT	CASSFEANGADTQYF
NA	TRBJ2-1	NA	TRBV19	TGTGCCAGTAGCACAGGGGTAGCGGGACTTCCAACCAATGAGCAGTTCTTC	CASSTGVAGLPTNEQFF
few	TRBJ2-7	NA	TRBV27	TGTGCCAGCAGTCCCCTGAACTCCAGGGGATTCTACGAGCAGTACTTC	CASSPLNSRGFYEQYF